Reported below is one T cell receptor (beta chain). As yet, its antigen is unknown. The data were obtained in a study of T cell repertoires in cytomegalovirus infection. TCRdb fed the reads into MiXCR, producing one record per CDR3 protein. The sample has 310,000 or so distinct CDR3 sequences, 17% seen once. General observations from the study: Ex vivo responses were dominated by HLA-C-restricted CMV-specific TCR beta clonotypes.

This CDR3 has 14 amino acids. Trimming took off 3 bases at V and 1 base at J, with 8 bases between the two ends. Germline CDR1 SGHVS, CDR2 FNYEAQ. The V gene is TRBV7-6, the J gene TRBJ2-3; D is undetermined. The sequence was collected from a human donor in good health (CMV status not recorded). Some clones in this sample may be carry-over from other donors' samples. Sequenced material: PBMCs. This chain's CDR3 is CASSFTTGTDTQYF. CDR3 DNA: TGTGCCAGCAGCTTTACCACAGGCACAGATACGCAGTATTTT.